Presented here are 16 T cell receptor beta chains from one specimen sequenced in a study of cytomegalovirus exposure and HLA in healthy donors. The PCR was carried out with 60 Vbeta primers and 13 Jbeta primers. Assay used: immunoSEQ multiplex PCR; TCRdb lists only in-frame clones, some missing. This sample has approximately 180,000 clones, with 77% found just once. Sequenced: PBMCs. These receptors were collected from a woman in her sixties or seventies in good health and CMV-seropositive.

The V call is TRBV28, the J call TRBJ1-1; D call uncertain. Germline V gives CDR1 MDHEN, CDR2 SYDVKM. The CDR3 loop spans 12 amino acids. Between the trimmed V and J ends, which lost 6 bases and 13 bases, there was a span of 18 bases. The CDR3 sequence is CASSLGARGGFF. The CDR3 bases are TGTGCCAGCAGCCTTGGCGCTCGAGGAGGTTTCTTT.

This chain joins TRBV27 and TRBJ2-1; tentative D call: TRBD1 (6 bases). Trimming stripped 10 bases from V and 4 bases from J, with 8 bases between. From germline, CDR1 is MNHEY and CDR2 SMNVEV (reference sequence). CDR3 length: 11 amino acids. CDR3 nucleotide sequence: TGTGCCACCGGACAGTACAATGAGCAGTTCTTC. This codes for CATGQYNEQFF.

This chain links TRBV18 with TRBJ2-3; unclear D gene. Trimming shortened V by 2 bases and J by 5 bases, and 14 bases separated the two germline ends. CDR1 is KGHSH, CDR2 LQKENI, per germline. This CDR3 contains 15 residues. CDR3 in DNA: TGTGCCAGCTCACCAACAGTGTCAGATCGAGATACGCAGTATTTT. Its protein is CASSPTVSDRDTQYF.

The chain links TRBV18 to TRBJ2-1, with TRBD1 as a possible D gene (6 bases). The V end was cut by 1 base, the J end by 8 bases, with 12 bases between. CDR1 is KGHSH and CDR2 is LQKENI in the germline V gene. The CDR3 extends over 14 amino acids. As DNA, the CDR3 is TGTGCCAGCTCACCACGGGCAGGGGTGGATGAGCAGTTCTTC. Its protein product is CASSPRAGVDEQFF. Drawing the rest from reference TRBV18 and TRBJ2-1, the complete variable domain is NAGVMQNPRHLVRRRGQEARLRCSPMKGHSHVYWYRQLPEEGLKFMVYLQKENIIDESGMPKERFSAEFPKEGPSILRIQQVVRGDSAAYFCASSPRAGVDEQFFGPGTRLTVL.

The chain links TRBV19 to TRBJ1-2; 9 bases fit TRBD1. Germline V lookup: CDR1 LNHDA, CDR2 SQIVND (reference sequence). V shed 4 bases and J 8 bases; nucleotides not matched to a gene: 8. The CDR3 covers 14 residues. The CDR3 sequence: CASSKDRGAGGYTF. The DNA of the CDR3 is TGTGCCAGTAGTAAGGACAGGGGTGCCGGAGGCTACACCTTC.

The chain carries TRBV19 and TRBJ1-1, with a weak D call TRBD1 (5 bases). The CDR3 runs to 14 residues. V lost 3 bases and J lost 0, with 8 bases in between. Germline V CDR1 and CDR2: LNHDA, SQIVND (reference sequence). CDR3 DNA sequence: TGTGCCAGTAGTATTCCGGGGGTGAACACTGAAGCTTTCTTT. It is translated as CASSIPGVNTEAFF.

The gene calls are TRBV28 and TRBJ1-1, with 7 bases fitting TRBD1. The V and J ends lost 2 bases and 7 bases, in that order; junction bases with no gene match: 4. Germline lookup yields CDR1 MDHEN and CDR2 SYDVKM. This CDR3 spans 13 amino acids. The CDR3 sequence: CASSLLGGLEAFF. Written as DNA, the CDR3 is TGTGCCAGCAGTTTACTAGGGGGCCTTGAAGCTTTCTTT.

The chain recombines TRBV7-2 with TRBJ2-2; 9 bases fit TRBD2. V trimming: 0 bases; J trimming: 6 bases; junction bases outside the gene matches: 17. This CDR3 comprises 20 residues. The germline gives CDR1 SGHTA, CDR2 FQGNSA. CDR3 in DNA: TGTGCCAGCAGCTTAGCCCCAGGCCCCTCCTTGGCGGGGGGGTCCGGGGAGCTGTTTTTT. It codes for CASSLAPGPSLAGGSGELFF.

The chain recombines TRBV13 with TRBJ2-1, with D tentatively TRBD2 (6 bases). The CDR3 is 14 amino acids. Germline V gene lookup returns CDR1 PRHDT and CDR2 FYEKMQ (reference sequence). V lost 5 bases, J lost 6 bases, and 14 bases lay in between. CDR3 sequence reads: CASSPRTTANEQFF. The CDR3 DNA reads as TGTGCCAGCAGCCCTCGGACTACCGCCAATGAGCAGTTCTTC.

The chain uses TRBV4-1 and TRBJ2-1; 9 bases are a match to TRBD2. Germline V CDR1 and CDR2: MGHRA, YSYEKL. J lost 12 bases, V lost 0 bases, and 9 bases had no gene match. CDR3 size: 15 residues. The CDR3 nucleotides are TGCGCCAGCAGCCAAGAGACTAGCGGTAGGCTTGTGCAGTTCTTC. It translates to CASSQETSGRLVQFF.

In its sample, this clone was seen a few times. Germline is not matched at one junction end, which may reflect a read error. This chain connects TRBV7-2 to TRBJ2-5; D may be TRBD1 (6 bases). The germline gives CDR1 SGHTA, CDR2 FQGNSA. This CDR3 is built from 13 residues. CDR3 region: CASSLARDTFLNF. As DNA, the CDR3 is TGTGCCAGCAGCTTAGCAAGGGACACATTCCTGAACTTC.

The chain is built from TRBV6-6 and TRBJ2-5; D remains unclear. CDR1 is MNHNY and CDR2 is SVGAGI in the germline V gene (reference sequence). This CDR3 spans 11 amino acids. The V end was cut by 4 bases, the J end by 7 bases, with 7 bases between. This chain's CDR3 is CASSSPGTQYF. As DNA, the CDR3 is TGTGCCAGCAGTTCCCCAGGGACCCAGTACTTC.

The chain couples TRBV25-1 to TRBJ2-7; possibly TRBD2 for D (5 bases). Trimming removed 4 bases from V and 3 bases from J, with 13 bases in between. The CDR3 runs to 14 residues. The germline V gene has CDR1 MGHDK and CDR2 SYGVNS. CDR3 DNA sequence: TGTGCCAGCAGTGCCGAGGGTGTCTTCTACGAGCAGTACTTC. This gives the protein CASSAEGVFYEQYF.

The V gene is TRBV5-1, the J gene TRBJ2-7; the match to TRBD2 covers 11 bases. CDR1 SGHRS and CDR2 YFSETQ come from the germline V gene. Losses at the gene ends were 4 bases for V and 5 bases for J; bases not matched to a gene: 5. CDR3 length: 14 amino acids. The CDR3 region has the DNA TGCGCCAGCAGCCTTAGCGGGGGGGCTAACGAGCAGTACTTC. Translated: CASSLSGGANEQYF.

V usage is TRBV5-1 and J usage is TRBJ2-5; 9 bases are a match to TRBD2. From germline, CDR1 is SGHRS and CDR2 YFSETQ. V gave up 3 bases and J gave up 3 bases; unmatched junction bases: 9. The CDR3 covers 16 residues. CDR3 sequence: CASSWRGRGGEETQYF. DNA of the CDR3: TGCGCCAGCAGCTGGAGAGGGCGGGGGGGAGAAGAGACCCAGTACTTC.

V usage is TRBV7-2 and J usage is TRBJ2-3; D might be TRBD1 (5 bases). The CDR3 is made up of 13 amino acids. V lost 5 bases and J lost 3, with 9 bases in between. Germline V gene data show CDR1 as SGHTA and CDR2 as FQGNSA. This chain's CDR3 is CASSPQGTDTQYF. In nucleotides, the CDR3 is TGTGCCAGCAGCCCCCAGGGTACAGATACGCAGTATTTT.